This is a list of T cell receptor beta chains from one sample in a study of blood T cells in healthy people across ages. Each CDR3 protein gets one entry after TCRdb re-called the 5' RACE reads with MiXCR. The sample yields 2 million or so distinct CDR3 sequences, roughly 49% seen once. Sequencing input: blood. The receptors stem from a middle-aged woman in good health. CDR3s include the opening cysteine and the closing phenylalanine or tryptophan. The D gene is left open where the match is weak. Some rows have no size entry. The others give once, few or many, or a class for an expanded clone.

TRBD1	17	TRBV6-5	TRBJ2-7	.	CASSYTAGDRVTYEQYF	TGTGCCAGCAGTTACACGGCCGGGGACAGGGTGACCTACGAGCAGTACTTC
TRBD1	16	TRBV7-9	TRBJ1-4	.	CASSSFGTGSNEKLFF	TGTGCCAGCAGCTCGTTCGGGACAGGTTCTAATGAAAAACTGTTTTTT
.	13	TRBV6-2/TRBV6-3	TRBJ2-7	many	CASSYRSSYEQYF	TGTGCCAGCAGTTACAGGAGCTCCTACGAGCAGTACTTC
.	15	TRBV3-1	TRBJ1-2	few	CASSQEARALRGYTF	TGTGCCAGCAGCCAAGAGGCCAGGGCTTTGCGTGGCTACACCTTC
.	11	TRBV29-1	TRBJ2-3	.	CSVEGINTQYF	TGCAGCGTTGAAGGGATAAACACGCAGTATTTT
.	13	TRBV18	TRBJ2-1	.	CASSPTAVDEQFF	TGTGCCAGCTCACCTACAGCCGTGGATGAGCAGTTCTTC
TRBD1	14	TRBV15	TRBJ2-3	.	CATSRDRTGHTQYF	TGTGCCACCAGCAGAGATAGGACAGGCCATACGCAGTATTTT
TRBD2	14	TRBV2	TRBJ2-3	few	CASSEGGGFDTQYF	TGTGCCAGCAGTGAAGGCGGGGGGTTTGATACGCAGTATTTT
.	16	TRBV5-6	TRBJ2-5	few	CASSLYGGAKQETQYF	TGTGCCAGCAGCTTGTACGGAGGGGCCAAGCAAGAGACCCAGTACTTC
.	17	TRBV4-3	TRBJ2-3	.	CASSQGGIGDGTDTQYF	TGCGCCAGCAGCCAAGGAGGGATCGGGGATGGCACAGATACGCAGTATTTT
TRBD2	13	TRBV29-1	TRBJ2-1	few	CSDSGGMYNEQFF	TGCAGCGATAGCGGGGGGATGTACAATGAGCAGTTCTTC
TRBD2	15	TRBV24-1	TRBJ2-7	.	CATSDHEAGDYEQYF	TGTGCCACCAGTGATCACGAGGCGGGGGACTACGAGCAGTACTTC
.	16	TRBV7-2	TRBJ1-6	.	CASSLRRAGNNSPLHF	TGTGCCAGCAGCTTGCGTCGCGCGGGAAATAATTCACCCCTCCACTTT
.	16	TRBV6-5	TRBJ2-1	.	CASSYNSGTRKETQFF	TGTGCCAGCAGTTACAACTCCGGGACCAGGAAAGAGACCCAGTTCTTC
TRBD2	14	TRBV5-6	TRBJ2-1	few	CASSIGLVVHEQFF	TGTGCCAGCAGCATCGGACTAGTAGTGCATGAGCAGTTCTTC
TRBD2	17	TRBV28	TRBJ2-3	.	CASSFFPTSGETDTQYF	TGTGCCAGCAGTTTCTTTCCTACTAGCGGGGAAACAGATACGCAGTATTTT
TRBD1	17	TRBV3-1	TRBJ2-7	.	CASSQEWGQRSSYEQYF	TGTGCCAGCAGCCAAGAATGGGGACAGCGATCATCCTACGAGCAGTACTTC
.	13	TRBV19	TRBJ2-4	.	CASSVQGSNIQYF	TGTGCCAGTAGTGTACAGGGCTCGAACATTCAGTACTTC
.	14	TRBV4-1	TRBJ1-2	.	CASSQKEPIYGYTF	TGCGCCAGCAGCCAAAAAGAACCGATCTATGGCTACACCTTC